The 21 T cell receptor beta chains presented below share a single source sample, sequenced in a study of blood T cell repertoires in COVID-19. Sequenced by immunoSEQ multiplex PCR; TCRdb stores in-frame clones only, minus some. The sample holds about 180,000 clones; 80% to 90% are singletons and the top ten take less than 25%. The sequenced sample was peripheral blood. These receptors were obtained from a man aged 70 or older with active or convalescent COVID-19.

Only one count was recorded for this clone. The chain employs TRBV18 and TRBJ1-5; TRBD1 might be the D (5 bases). V was clipped by 1 base and J by 0 bases, with 13 bases between them. The CDR3 runs 17 residues. Germline lookup yields CDR1 KGHSH and CDR2 LQKENI. The CDR3, as DNA: TGTGCCAGCTCACCACAGTCAGGGCGGGGTAGCAATCAGCCCCAGCATTTT. Its translation: CASSPQSGRGSNQPQHF.

The chain uses TRBV7-9 and TRBJ1-2; D is ambiguous. The ends were cut back, 3 bases at V and 5 bases at J, with 16 bases in the middle. There are 15 residues in the CDR3. The germline V gene encodes CDR1 SEHNR and CDR2 FQNEAQ (reference sequence). The CDR3 DNA follows: TGTGCCAGCAGCTTGCTAAATACTCCCCTTTATGGCTACACCTTC. Amino acids: CASSLLNTPLYGYTF.

This clone was seen just once. This sequence joins TRBV3-1 (or the pseudogene TRBV3-2) and TRBJ1-4, with TRBD1 identical over 7 bases. The CDR3 spans 16 residues. V gave up 4 bases and J gave up 7 bases; unmatched junction bases: 12. The V gene's germline CDR1 is LGHDT and CDR2 YNNKEL (reference sequence). The CDR3 sequence is CASSPSLRGTFEKLFF. In DNA, the CDR3 is TGTGCCAGCAGCCCCTCCCTCAGGGGGACGTTTGAAAAACTGTTTTTT.

The V call is TRBV12-3 or TRBV12-4, the J call TRBJ2-3, with D uncertain. Trimming cost V 3 bases and J 4 bases, with 5 bases left between them. This CDR3 contains 12 residues. CDR3 in amino acids: CASSFYADTQYF. The CDR3 DNA follows: TGTGCCAGCAGTTTCTACGCAGATACGCAGTATTTT.

The chain recombines TRBV6-2 or TRBV6-3 with TRBJ1-2; D uncertain. The CDR3 has 13 amino acids. Germline CDR1 is MNHEY and CDR2 is SVGEGT. Trimming left V 5 bases short and J 7 bases short, with 14 bases between. CDR3 sequence: CASSPQVTVGYTF. The CDR3, as DNA: TGTGCCAGCAGTCCCCAGGTGACGGTTGGCTACACCTTC.

The chain recombines TRBV10-3 with TRBJ1-1, with 8 bases matching TRBD1. Per germline, CDR1 ENHRY and CDR2 SYGVKD. This CDR3 spans 12 amino acids. V trimming: 6 bases; J trimming: 5 bases; junction bases outside the gene matches: 2. The CDR3 loop is CAISRTGTEAFF. The CDR3 DNA is TGTGCCATCAGCCGGACAGGGACTGAAGCTTTCTTT.

The gene calls are TRBV19 and TRBJ1-2, with 9 bases aligning to TRBD1. The CDR3 has 15 residues. The V gene end was trimmed by 7 bases and the J gene end by 4 bases; junction bases not matched to a gene: 10. Germline assignment: CDR1 LNHDA and CDR2 SQIVND (reference sequence). This chain's CDR3 is CASIAGTGYTYGYTF. DNA of the CDR3: TGTGCCAGTATTGCCGGGACAGGGTATACCTATGGCTACACCTTC.

The chain couples TRBV5-5 to TRBJ2-7; maybe TRBD1 (5 bases). CDR3 length equals 14 residues. The germline CDR1 and CDR2 sequences are SGHKS and YYEKEE (reference sequence). V was trimmed by 4 bases and J by 3 bases, leaving 14 bases between them. The CDR3 sequence: CASSPGAVHYEQYF. Here the CDR3 DNA reads TGTGCCAGCAGCCCTGGGGCAGTCCACTACGAGCAGTACTTC.

This clone has only one observation. The chain has TRBV7-2 and TRBJ2-2; 7 bases line up with TRBD2. CDR3 length: 13 amino acids. Germline trimming cut 5 bases from V and 8 bases from J; bases unmatched to any gene: 5. Germline CDR1 reads SGHTA; CDR2 reads FQGNSA. CDR3 loop: CASSTTSAGELFF. The DNA of the CDR3 is TGTGCCAGCAGCACAACTAGCGCTGGGGAGCTGTTTTTT.

This clone appeared a single time. The chain carries TRBV7-8 and TRBJ2-7; D gene uncertain. Trimming took 2 bases from V and 2 from J, leaving 4 bases between them. The CDR3 loop spans 12 amino acids. The germline V gene encodes CDR1 SGHVS and CDR2 FQNEAQ. CDR3 nucleotide sequence: TGTGCCAGCAGCTTAAAGCCCTACGAGCAGTACTTC. This codes for CASSLKPYEQYF. Full variable domain (rest looked up from reference TRBV7-8 and TRBJ2-7): GAGVSQSPRYKVAKRGQDVALRCDPISGHVSLFWYQQALGQGPEFLTYFQNEAQLDKSGLPSDRFFAERPEGSVSTLKIQRTQQEDSAVYLCASSLKPYEQYFGPGTRLTVT.

V is TRBV19 and J is TRBJ1-4; D is unclear. The V gene lost 3 bases and the J gene lost 0 bases, with 11 bases spanning the gap. The CDR3 has 16 residues. Germline V gene sequence: CDR1 LNHDA, CDR2 SQIVND (reference sequence). The CDR3 spells CASSMTWQSTNEKLFF. The CDR3, as DNA: TGTGCCAGTAGTATGACATGGCAATCAACTAATGAAAAACTGTTTTTT.

The V gene is TRBV4-3, the J gene TRBJ2-2; D is perhaps TRBD1 (6 bases). Trimming removed 3 bases at V and 0 bases at J, with 8 bases between. This CDR3 region has 15 residues. Germline loops: CDR1 LGHNA, CDR2 YSLEER. CDR3 sequence reads: CASSHRGPNTGELFF. In DNA, the CDR3 is TGCGCCAGCAGCCACAGGGGACCGAACACCGGGGAGCTGTTTTTT.

V and J are TRBV28 and TRBJ2-2; perhaps TRBD1 as D (5 bases). CDR3 length: 13 amino acids. Germline V CDR1 and CDR2: MDHEN, SYDVKM. Trimming removed 3 bases at V and 9 bases at J, with 11 bases between. CDR3 protein: CASSFGRARELFF. CDR3 in DNA: TGTGCCAGCAGTTTTGGCAGGGCCCGGGAGCTGTTTTTT.

V gene TRBV14 combines with J gene TRBJ1-2; maybe TRBD1 (5 bases). The V and J ends lost 0 bases and 8 bases respectively, with 13 bases between them. CDR3 length: 14 residues. Per germline, CDR1 SGHDN and CDR2 FVKESK. The CDR3 sequence is CASSQEQVPQGYTF. The CDR3 bases are TGTGCCAGCAGCCAAGAACAGGTGCCTCAGGGCTACACCTTC. Looking up the rest from reference TRBV14 and TRBJ1-2 gives the full variable domain: EAGVTQFPSHSVIEKGQTVTLRCDPISGHDNLYWYRRVMGKEIKFLLHFVKESKQDESGMPNNRFLAERTGGTYSTLKVQPAELEDSGVYFCASSQEQVPQGYTFGSGTRLTVV.

This rearrangement joins TRBV28 to TRBJ2-6, with D possibly being TRBD1 (5 bases). In germline, CDR1 is MDHEN, CDR2 SYDVKM. The V gene lost 0 bases and the J gene lost 0 bases, with 6 bases spanning the gap. This CDR3 comprises 16 residues. The DNA for the CDR3 is TGTGCCAGCAGTTTATGGGGGCGCTCTGGGGCCAACGTCCTGACTTTC. It yields the protein CASSLWGRSGANVLTF. The full variable domain, its missing parts supplied by reference TRBV28 and TRBJ2-6, is DVKVTQSSRYLVKRTGEKVFLECVQDMDHENMFWYRQDPGLGLRLIYFSYDVKMKEKGDIPEGYSVSREKKERFSLILESASTNQTSMYLCASSLWGRSGANVLTFGAGSRLTVL.

The chain employs TRBV4-3 and TRBJ1-3; no firm D call. CDR1 LGHNA and CDR2 YSLEER come from the germline V gene. With 2 bases removed from V and 2 bases from J, the gap between germline ends came to 10 bases. This CDR3 contains 15 residues. The DNA for the CDR3 is TGCGCCAGCAGCCAACTCTCAGGTACTGGAAACACCATATATTTT. As protein: CASSQLSGTGNTIYF.

This clone was counted a few times. This chain uses TRBV7-9 with TRBJ1-2; D might be TRBD1 (5 bases). V dropped 0 bases and J dropped 3 bases, with 8 bases sitting between them. CDR1 and CDR2 from the germline V gene are SEHNR and FQNEAQ (reference sequence). This CDR3 has 14 residues. The CDR3 reads CASSLAPGYYGYTF. CDR3 nucleotide sequence: TGTGCCAGCAGCTTAGCGCCAGGGTACTATGGCTACACCTTC.

DNA of the CDR3: TGTGCCAGCAGCTACCCCTTGGACTTGTCCACAGATACGCAGTATTTT. It is translated as CASSYPLDLSTDTQYF. This chain joins TRBV9 and TRBJ2-3; a possible D gene is TRBD2 (5 bases). CDR1 and CDR2 (germline): SGDLS, YYNGEE. The CDR3 extends over 16 amino acids. V dropped 4 bases and J dropped 2 bases, with 17 bases sitting between them.

This chain uses TRBV28 with TRBJ2-3, with D maybe TRBD2 (6 bases). Per the germline V gene, CDR1 is MDHEN and CDR2 is SYDVKM. The CDR3 totals 14 residues. Trimming removed 5 bases at V and 5 bases at J, with 14 bases between. CDR3 bases: TGTGCCAGCAGTCTCCCCGGGACTGGAGATACGCAGTATTTT. Translating gives CASSLPGTGDTQYF. The full variable domain, with the rest looked up from reference TRBV28 and TRBJ2-3, is DVKVTQSSRYLVKRTGEKVFLECVQDMDHENMFWYRQDPGLGLRLIYFSYDVKMKEKGDIPEGYSVSREKKERFSLILESASTNQTSMYLCASSLPGTGDTQYFGPGTRLTVL.

The chain joins TRBV18 to TRBJ1-2; 8 bases align to TRBD1. CDR1 and CDR2 from the germline V gene are KGHSH and LQKENI. The CDR3 consists of 16 residues. With 1 base clipped from V and 2 bases from J, the junction kept 6 bases outside the gene matches. The CDR3 region has the DNA TGTGCCAGCTCACCACTCGGACAGGGATCGAACTATGGCTACACCTTC. Its protein is CASSPLGQGSNYGYTF.

The chain has TRBV18 and TRBJ1-5; 7 bases agree with TRBD1. Germline CDR1 reads KGHSH; CDR2 reads LQKENI. There are 13 residues in the CDR3. V shed 6 bases, J shed 5 bases, and the junction held 4 bases outside the gene matches. In DNA, the CDR3 is TGTGCCAGCTCGGGACAGAGAGATCAGCCCCAGCATTTT. Translated, it gives CASSGQRDQPQHF.